These 20 T cell receptor beta chains share one sample of origin, sequenced in a study of shared clonotypes between healthy human individuals. The data were produced by immunoSEQ multiplex PCR, yet TCRdb's version contains in-frame clones alone and is incomplete. The table shows roughly 1,500,000 clones, with about 98% occurring only once. Sequencing input: naive CD4+ T cells sorted from blood. Specified subset: CD45RA+ positively selected. The receptors here all came from a man younger than 40 in good health.

The rearrangement uses TRBV19 and TRBJ2-1; 8 bases agree with TRBD1. The germline CDR1 and CDR2 sequences are LNHDA and SQIVND (reference sequence). After removal of 4 bases from V and 8 bases from J, the junction contained 13 bases not matched to a gene. The CDR3 is made up of 16 amino acids. CDR3 sequence (DNA): TGTGCCAGTAGTACCACATCCAGGGGGCGCGAAGATGAGCAGTTCTTC. Translated, it gives CASSTTSRGREDEQFF.

The chain carries TRBV19 and TRBJ1-2, with D unresolved. The CDR3 is made up of 13 amino acids. V was clipped by 2 bases and J by 6 bases, with 10 bases between them. CDR1 is LNHDA, CDR2 SQIVND, per germline (reference sequence). The chain's CDR3 is CASSIRGYDGYTF. The CDR3, as DNA: TGTGCCAGTAGTATAAGAGGGTACGATGGCTACACCTTC.

The chain carries TRBV7-9 and TRBJ1-3; no clear D gene. This CDR3 is built from 16 residues. The germline V gene encodes CDR1 SEHNR and CDR2 FQNEAQ (reference sequence). V was shortened by 1 base and J by 0 bases, with 10 bases between the two germline ends. CDR3 nucleotide sequence: TGTGCCAGCAGCTTAGAGACCCAGAGCTCTGGAAACACCATATATTTT. Its protein is CASSLETQSSGNTIYF. The full variable domain, its missing parts supplied by reference TRBV7-9 and TRBJ1-3, is DTGVSQNPRHKITKRGQNVTFRCDPISEHNRLYWYRQTLGQGPEFLTYFQNEAQLEKSRLLSDRFSAERPKGSFSTLEIQRTEQGDSAMYLCASSLETQSSGNTIYFGEGSWLTVV.

The chain couples TRBV5-5 to TRBJ1-1; TRBD1 is a possible D gene (6 bases). V lost 1 base and J lost 0, with 16 bases in between. There are 17 residues in the CDR3. Looked up from germline, CDR1 is SGHKS and CDR2 is YYEKEE (reference sequence). CDR3 sequence (DNA): TGTGCCAGCAGCTTGTTAGGGGGGCGTTTGATGAACACTGAAGCTTTCTTT. Amino acid sequence: CASSLLGGRLMNTEAFF.

J is TRBJ1-4 and V is TRBV29-1, with D perhaps matching TRBD1 (5 bases). The CDR3 spans 15 residues. Between the trimmed V and J ends, which lost 4 bases and 8 bases, there was a span of 20 bases. The germline V gene has CDR1 SQVTM and CDR2 ANQGSEA. This CDR3 reads CSVGERGRLEEKLFF. The CDR3 DNA reads as TGCAGCGTTGGCGAACGGGGCAGGCTTGAAGAAAAACTGTTTTTT.

The rearrangement uses TRBV28 and TRBJ2-7; 8 nucleotides match TRBD1. The junction had 8 bases not matched to a gene; V was cut back by 6 bases and J by 4 bases. The CDR3 is 14 amino acids. The germline CDR1 and CDR2 sequences are MDHEN and SYDVKM. CDR3 coding DNA: TGTGCCAGCAGAGCACAGGGGGTTCAGTACGAGCAGTACTTC. This encodes CASRAQGVQYEQYF.

The V gene is TRBV25-1, the J gene TRBJ2-5; 9 bases line up with TRBD2. This CDR3 is built from 15 residues. Germline V lookup: CDR1 MGHDK, CDR2 SYGVNS. The ends lost 2 bases at V and 4 bases at J; junction bases unmatched: 5. For the CDR3, the DNA is TGTGCCAGCAGTGAAGGGTTAGCGGGAGTAGAGACCCAGTACTTC. Translation gives CASSEGLAGVETQYF.

The rearrangement links TRBV11-2 to TRBJ2-7; the match to TRBD1 covers 9 bases. Germline V lookup: CDR1 SGHAT, CDR2 FQNNGV. The CDR3 has 16 amino acids. V dropped 5 bases and J dropped 1; count of bases not matched to a gene: 9. The DNA for the CDR3 is TGTGCCAGCAGCCCGAAGCGGACAGGGGTATCCTACGAGCAGTACTTC. Its protein product is CASSPKRTGVSYEQYF.

The rearrangement links TRBV29-1 to TRBJ2-5; TRBD1 is a possible D gene (5 bases). Germline CDR1 is SQVTM and CDR2 is ANQGSEA. V was pared by 6 bases and J by 4 bases, with 15 bases between. CDR3 length: 13 amino acids. The DNA for the CDR3 is TGCAGCGTCCAACAGGTCATGAGAGAGACCCAGTACTTC. Protein sequence: CSVQQVMRETQYF.

The chain is built from TRBV5-1 and TRBJ2-3; D remains unclear. Germline lookup yields CDR1 SGHRS and CDR2 YFSETQ. Trimming shortened V by 4 bases and J by 2 bases, and 8 bases separated the two germline ends. The CDR3 has 13 residues. Here the CDR3 reads CASSPLDTDTQYF. CDR3 in DNA: TGCGCCAGCAGCCCCTTAGACACAGATACGCAGTATTTT.

In DNA form, the CDR3 reads TGTGCCAGCACCTCACTGGGGGAAGGCTATCAGCCCCAGCATTTT. Translation: CASTSLGEGYQPQHF. V gene TRBV28 combines with J gene TRBJ1-5; a possible D gene is TRBD1 (5 bases). The germline V gene encodes CDR1 MDHEN and CDR2 SYDVKM. There are 15 residues in the CDR3. Trimming removed 7 bases from V and 5 bases from J, with 18 bases in between.

The chain uses TRBV10-1 and TRBJ2-7, with TRBD2 as a possible D gene (6 bases). V lost 3 bases to trimming and J lost 0 bases, with 15 bases between them. Germline lookup yields CDR1 WNHNN and CDR2 SYGVQD (reference sequence). CDR3 size: 16 residues. The CDR3 reads CASSDPAGGNSYEQYF. In DNA form, the CDR3 reads TGCGCCAGCAGTGACCCCGCCGGCGGGAACTCCTACGAGCAGTACTTC.

CDR3 bases: TGTGCCAGCGTCGTTGCGGGAGGGCGATACACCGGGGAGCTGTTTTTT. Residues: CASVVAGGRYTGELFF. This sequence joins TRBV6-6 and TRBJ2-2; 9 bases are shared with TRBD2. Germline CDR1 MNHNY, CDR2 SVGAGI (reference sequence). CDR3 length: 16 residues. J gave up 3 bases and V 8 bases, and 10 bases lay outside the gene matches.

The genes are TRBV29-1 and TRBJ1-2; 12 bases map to TRBD1. Germline assignment: CDR1 SQVTM and CDR2 ANQGSEA. CDR3 length: 13 residues. J lost 7 bases, V lost 7 bases, and 7 bases had no gene match. The CDR3 DNA reads as TGCAGCGCCCGGGGACAGGGGGCTGGTGGCTACACCTTC. This translates into CSARGQGAGGYTF.

The rearrangement uses TRBV29-1 and TRBJ2-4; D gene ambiguous. This CDR3 has 15 amino acids. Trimming shortened V by 4 bases and J by 0 bases, and 13 bases separated the two germline ends. Germline CDR1 and CDR2: SQVTM and ANQGSEA. The CDR3 nucleotides read TGCAGCGTTGTAGTGGGGTTAATAGCCAAAAACATTCAGTACTTC. Translating it yields CSVVVGLIAKNIQYF.

This sequence joins TRBV29-1 and TRBJ2-7, with unresolved D. The CDR3 contains 12 residues. Trimming stripped 5 bases from V and 3 bases from J, with 11 bases between. Germline V gives CDR1 SQVTM, CDR2 ANQGSEA. The CDR3 spells CSVKANRYEQYF. CDR3 DNA: TGCAGCGTTAAGGCCAACCGCTACGAGCAGTACTTC.

This chain joins TRBV7-9 and TRBJ2-1; D is ambiguous. Germline V lookup: CDR1 SEHNR, CDR2 FQNEAQ (reference sequence). Trimming stripped 2 bases from V and 8 bases from J, with 16 bases between. This CDR3 comprises 15 residues. The CDR3 DNA reads as TGTGCCAGCAGCTTAACTTGGGGTCAACGGGATGAGCAGTTCTTC. As protein: CASSLTWGQRDEQFF.

The chain carries TRBV4-1 and TRBJ2-5; 8 nucleotides align to TRBD1. The CDR3 contains 14 residues. V gave up 3 bases and J gave up 5 bases; unmatched junction bases: 5. The germline V gene has CDR1 MGHRA and CDR2 YSYEKL. CDR3 DNA sequence: TGCGCCAGCAGCCACCACAGGGGGGATGAGACCCAGTACTTC. The encoded protein is CASSHHRGDETQYF.

The CDR3 loop is CASSELGGGGGYTF. The CDR3 DNA reads as TGTGCCAGCAGTGAATTGGGGGGTGGTGGCGGCTACACCTTC. The chain combines TRBV25-1 with TRBJ1-2; possibly TRBD1 for D (5 bases). Germline V lookup: CDR1 MGHDK, CDR2 SYGVNS. Between the trimmed V and J ends, which lost 1 base and 8 bases, there was a span of 14 bases. The CDR3 loop spans 14 amino acids.

This clone was picked up one time. The chain is built from TRBV28 and TRBJ1-5; D remains unclear. Per germline, CDR1 MDHEN and CDR2 SYDVKM. Trimming removed 5 bases from V and 0 bases from J, with 17 bases in between. The CDR3 sequence is 17 residues long. The CDR3, as DNA: TGTGCCAGCAGTCTTCGTGGCCGTCATAATAGCAATCAGCCCCAGCATTTT. Protein product: CASSLRGRHNSNQPQHF.